Following are 15 T cell receptor beta chains from one sample sequenced in a study of blood T cells in healthy people across ages. A sample-barcoded 5' primer and a J-beta primer mix were used in a second PCR of about 6 to 11 cycles. TCRdb analysed the 5' RACE reads with MiXCR anew, one entry per CDR3 protein. The table lists 800,000 to 950,000 distinct CDR3 sequences, 25% to 35% of them singletons, with around 9.6% in the top ten. These data were also filed under a second study, of T cells of mothers and their children.

The sequenced sample consisted of blood. All receptors come from a woman aged 35 to 49 in good health.

The chain carries TRBV6-2 or TRBV6-3 and TRBJ2-6; 9 nucleotides align to TRBD1. The V gene end was trimmed by 4 bases and the J gene end by 2 bases; junction bases not matched to a gene: 12. This CDR3 has 19 residues. Germline V gives CDR1 MNHEY, CDR2 SVGEGT. The DNA for the CDR3 is TGTGCCAGCAGTTCCCTCCGACAGGGGGGTAGTACTGGGGCCAACGTCCTGACTTTC. Amino acids: CASSSLRQGGSTGANVLTF.

This clonotype has just a few counts. J is TRBJ1-6 and V is TRBV14; no definite D call. V lost 3 bases to trimming and J lost 7 bases, with 10 bases between them. This CDR3 is 14 amino acids long. Germline assignment: CDR1 SGHDN and CDR2 FVKESK. Here the CDR3 reads CASSQRLENSPLHF. In nucleotides, the CDR3 is TGTGCCAGCAGCCAGCGGCTAGAGAATTCACCCCTCCACTTT.

This clonotype was counted many times. The rearrangement uses TRBV6-5 and TRBJ1-4; the match to TRBD1 covers 7 bases. The CDR3 extends over 15 amino acids. Per the germline V gene, CDR1 is MNHEY and CDR2 is SVGAGI. Germline trimming cut 8 bases from V and 8 bases from J; bases unmatched to any gene: 14. The CDR3 DNA follows: TGTGCCAGCGGGGCCCAGGGACTCAGGGGGGAAAAACTGTTTTTT. Residues: CASGAQGLRGEKLFF.

The gene calls are TRBV14 and TRBJ2-1, with D maybe TRBD1 (5 bases). Germline V lookup: CDR1 SGHDN, CDR2 FVKESK. The germline V and J ends were trimmed by 1 base and 2 bases, with 9 bases remaining between them. The CDR3 is made up of 15 amino acids. For the CDR3, the DNA is TGTGCCAGCAGCCAAGCAGGGCCCCCCTACAATGAGCAGTTCTTC. Translated: CASSQAGPPYNEQFF. The full variable domain, its missing parts supplied by reference TRBV14 and TRBJ2-1, is EAGVTQFPSHSVIEKGQTVTLRCDPISGHDNLYWYRRVMGKEIKFLLHFVKESKQDESGMPNNRFLAERTGGTYSTLKVQPAELEDSGVYFCASSQAGPPYNEQFFGPGTRLTVL.

J is TRBJ2-1 and V is TRBV7-9, with 9 bases aligning to TRBD1. CDR3 length: 15 residues. The trim removed 5 bases at V and 6 bases at J, leaving 8 bases unmatched. Germline CDR1 SEHNR, CDR2 FQNEAQ (reference sequence). CDR3 sequence reads: CASSAGTGLRNEQFF. The CDR3, as DNA: TGTGCCAGCAGCGCCGGGACAGGGCTTCGCAATGAGCAGTTCTTC.

This clonotype came up many times. The genes are TRBV20-1 and TRBJ2-7; D is unresolved. The germline V gene has CDR1 DFQATT and CDR2 SNEGSKA (reference sequence). The CDR3 has 12 amino acids. V was shortened by 3 bases and J by 3 bases, with 9 bases between the two germline ends. DNA for the CDR3: TGCAGTGCTAGCCGGGCAAACTACGAGCAGTACTTC. This sequence encodes CSASRANYEQYF.

Details on this clonotype: Because the CDR3's place on the DNA is in doubt, the DNA is left out and the CDR3 is given as listed by TCRdb. The chain uses TRBV21-1 and TRBJ2-3; the table calls TRBD2, which could not be checked here. TRBV21-1 has pseudogene status. The CDR3 comprises 17 residues, both ends counted. The CDR3 loop reads CASSTLVAGGSTDTQYF.

The chain is built from TRBV2 and TRBJ2-1, with D tentatively TRBD2 (6 bases). This CDR3 comprises 13 residues. Germline CDR1 and CDR2: SNHLY and FYNNEI. V lost 7 bases, J lost 7 bases, and 14 bases lay in between. This CDR3 is CASNGGVGNEQFF. Here the CDR3 DNA reads TGTGCCAGCAACGGGGGAGTCGGAAATGAGCAGTTCTTC. The complete variable domain, with remaining parts taken from reference TRBV2 and TRBJ2-1, reads EPEVTQTPSHQVTQMGQEVILRCVPISNHLYFYWYRQILGQKVEFLVSFYNNEISEKSEIFDDQFSVERPDGSNFTLKIRSTKLEDSAMYFCASNGGVGNEQFFGPGTRLTVL.

There are a few counts of this clonotype. The V and J genes are TRBV29-1 and TRBJ2-1; 7 bases are shared with TRBD1. V gave up 7 bases and J gave up 4 bases; unmatched junction bases: 7. CDR3 size: 13 residues. Germline V gene data show CDR1 as SQVTM and CDR2 as ANQGSEA. The CDR3 DNA reads as TGCAGCGCCCACAGGGGTCAGTACAATGAGCAGTTCTTC. This translates into CSAHRGQYNEQFF.

This clonotype appeared many times. The chain recombines TRBV19 with TRBJ2-7; 7 bases match TRBD1. CDR1 is LNHDA, CDR2 SQIVND, per germline (reference sequence). The CDR3 contains 13 residues. V dropped 6 bases and J dropped 3; count of bases not matched to a gene: 5. CDR3 amino acids: CASSRDSRYEQYF. In DNA form, the CDR3 reads TGTGCCAGTAGCCGGGACAGCCGCTACGAGCAGTACTTC.

This clonotype was picked up many times. V is TRBV28 and J is TRBJ2-4; the D gene could be TRBD1 or TRBD2 (5 bases each). This CDR3 region has 15 residues. With 5 bases removed from V and 8 bases from J, the gap between germline ends came to 19 bases. Per germline, CDR1 MDHEN and CDR2 SYDVKM. As DNA, the CDR3 is TGTGCCAGCAGTCCCCGGTCTTCGGGGCGGTACATTCAGTACTTC. Translating gives CASSPRSSGRYIQYF.

CDR3: CASSQDRRADTQYF. CDR3 DNA sequence: TGCGCCAGCAGCCAAGACCGGAGGGCAGATACGCAGTATTTT. This rearrangement joins TRBV4-3 to TRBJ2-3; D may be TRBD2 (6 bases). The CDR3 loop spans 14 amino acids. CDR1 LGHNA and CDR2 YSLEER come from the germline V gene. Trimming removed 0 bases from V and 4 bases from J, with 8 bases in between.

With regard to this clonotype: A read error may be the cause here, since a much bigger clone is one base away. This chain uses TRBV3-1 with TRBJ1-2; tentatively, D is TRBD1 or TRBD2 (5 bases each). The J call may be in error: the DNA end matches TRBJ2-5 better. CDR3 size: 14 residues. Germline V gene lookup returns CDR1 LGHDT and CDR2 YNNKEL (reference sequence). Here the CDR3 reads CACSRDQGWKTQYF. The CDR3 coding sequence is TGTGCCTGCAGCCGGGACCAAGGTTGGAAGACCCAGTACTTC.

This clonotype appeared many times. The gene calls are TRBV20-1 and TRBJ2-7, with 9 positions matching TRBD2. J gave up 0 bases and V 4 bases, and 1 base lay outside the gene matches. Germline loops: CDR1 DFQATT, CDR2 SNEGSKA (reference sequence). This CDR3 spans 13 amino acids. For the CDR3, the DNA is TGCAGTGCTATTAGCGGGAGCTCCTACGAGCAGTACTTC. Translation: CSAISGSSYEQYF.

At least ten counts were recorded for this clonotype. The chain recombines TRBV5-1 with TRBJ2-7, with 9 bases identical to TRBD1. The trim removed 4 bases at V and 6 bases at J, leaving 14 bases unmatched. This CDR3 comprises 16 residues. Per germline, CDR1 SGHRS and CDR2 YFSETQ. The CDR3 nucleotides are TGCGCCAGCAGCGGAACTCCGCCGGGACAGGGTGGCGAGCAGTACTTC. Amino acid sequence: CASSGTPPGQGGEQYF.